One T cell receptor (beta chain) is described in this entry. The sample holds many counts of this clonotype. Its cognate antigen has yet to be identified. Base qualities are missing; no much larger clone stands one base away. cDNA was synthesized by template-switch 5'RACE using a primer with a 10-nucleotide random unique molecular identifier that tagged each TCR transcript. Every sequencing run yielded over 160 million TCR-beta sequences covering 15-18 subjects. The RNeasy kit was used for extraction of total RNA. The KAPA Real-time Library Amplification kit was used to amplify TCR-beta VDJ regions with primers for the TCR constant region and the 5'RACE anchor. Sample indexes and Illumina adaptors were added in a first PCR, and a second PCR then increased library yield. After purification with Ampure beads, the TCR product of roughly 650 bp was size-selected on a 2% E-gel SizeSelection system. Before pooling, library quality was checked on a Bioanalyzer, concentration was measured with Qubit, and libraries were quantified with the Kapa Library Quantification kit. Paired-end 2 x 150 bp sequencing of the libraries was performed on an Illumina HiSeq 2500. To increase sequence diversity, about 25-31% phiX was spiked into each library pool. The paper's data handling went like this. Quality-filtered reads were processed with the UMI-based MiGEC pipeline, which removed over 75% of raw TCR sequences during error correction. IMGT germline references were used for aligning VDJ genes, and each clonotype was defined as a unique CDR3 amino acid sequence together with its V-J genes. VDJtools evaluated clonal expansion, Shannon diversity and CDR3 relatedness (CalcPairwiseDistances, ClusterSamples); CLCbio workbench built phylogenetic trees. A clone was classed as expanded if it had 8 or more unique UMIs, a cutoff based on coefficient-of-variation modelling across technical triplicates. TCRdb cleaned the public reads at Q25 with fastp, built clones with MiXCR and kept in-frame beta chains. Merged by CDR3 protein, the rows form single entries marked with the most common genes and DNA. TCRdb's processing, not the authors', yielded these V and J calls. For this sample there are about 58,000 distinct CDR3 sequences; 3% to 4.5% appear just once. The leading ten clones occupy around 1.5% of the sample.

Libraries from unsorted PBMCs were made from 2 million PBMCs kept in RNAlater at -80 degrees C until RNA extraction. The multiple sclerosis patients were enrolled in a US clinical protocol that evaluated disease progression with magnetic resonance imaging. Peripheral blood was subjected to Ficoll-Hypaque density gradient centrifugation to isolate PBMCs, which were then cryopreserved in liquid nitrogen. CDR1 and CDR2 were assigned from the germline V gene as SGHVS and FQNEAQ. The CDR3 runs 14 residues from the cysteine to the phenylalanine. The DNA shown is the 42-base CDR3, in frame from base 1. V lost 2 bases and J lost 5 bases; the stretch between them is 13 bases long. This sample is drawn from a study of neurological immune-mediated disorders (dated by TCRdb to the late 2010s). About the study as a whole: Among the roughly 35 multiple sclerosis patients, 31 had relapsing-remitting MS and 3 had secondary progressive MS. Peripheral blood TCR-beta repertoires from patients with HTLV-I-associated myelopathy (HAM/TSP), patients with multiple sclerosis, and healthy controls were compared in the study using UMI-based sequencing. Longitudinal samples, technical triplicates and paired sorted CD4+ and CD8+ T-cell subsets, alongside PBMC samples, were included among the roughly 97 TCR-beta libraries. Of the approximately 66 subjects in the cohort, about 15 were HAM/TSP patients, roughly 34 were multiple sclerosis patients, and 20 were healthy controls. On the study overall, not on this receptor specifically: The highest TCR clonal expansion was observed in HAM/TSP patients, whereas the lowest was observed in MS patients, even when compared with healthy controls. No identical CDR3 amino acid sequences were found to be shared among expanded clones across subjects, suggesting that TCR-beta repertoires were private in all groups. Repertoires from 18 of 34 MS patients were grouped by phylogenetic analysis into a cluster of related CDR3 sequences, suggesting a possible repertoire-level signature. The MS cluster showed no association with clinical or MRI features, and the authors stated that larger cohorts are needed.

This clonotype was obtained from a man aged 25 to 40 with multiple sclerosis. Sequencing was carried out using PBMCs. The V gene is TRBV7-8 and the J gene is TRBJ2-7, and the D gene may be TRBD1, 6 bases matching. The CDR3 region reads CASSLTPGVHEQYF. The DNA sequence is TGTGCCAGCAGCTTAACTCCAGGGGTCCACGAGCAGTACTTC.